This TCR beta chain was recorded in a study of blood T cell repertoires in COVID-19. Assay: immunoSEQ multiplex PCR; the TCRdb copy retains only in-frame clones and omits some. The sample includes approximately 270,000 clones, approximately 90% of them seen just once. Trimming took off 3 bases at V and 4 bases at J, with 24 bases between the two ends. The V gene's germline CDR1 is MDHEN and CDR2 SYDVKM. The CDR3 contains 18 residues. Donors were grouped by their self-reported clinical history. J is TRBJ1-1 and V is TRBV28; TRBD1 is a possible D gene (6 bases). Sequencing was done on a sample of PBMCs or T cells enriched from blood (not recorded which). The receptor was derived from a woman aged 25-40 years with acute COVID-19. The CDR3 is CASSFAIQGPSWSTEAFF. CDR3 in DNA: TGTGCCAGCAGTTTTGCGATACAGGGACCCTCCTGGAGCACTGAAGCTTTCTTT.